Reported below is one T cell receptor beta chain. Its target is not known. RNA transcripts yielded amplified TCR beta CDR3 regions. The HTBI primer set drove a first-round RT-PCR of the TCR CDR3. TCRdb passed the multiplex PCR reads through MiXCR, listing each CDR3 protein once. The data show fewer than 850,000 distinct CDR3 sequences, 17% seen once. The record originates from a study of T cells in Graves' hyperthyroidism and ophthalmopathy. About the research overall: At initial diagnosis, before any treatment had begun, peripheral blood was obtained.

J was trimmed by 5 bases and V by 1 base; bases with no gene match: 5. There are 15 residues in the CDR3. CDR1 and CDR2 from the germline V gene are MNHNS and SASEGT. Hyperthyroidism was newly diagnosed in patients aged 18 to 65 (duration under 2 months). Diagnosing involved the use of clinical symptoms, serum thyroxine and TRAb, thyroid ultrasound and orbital computed tomography. Study results and caveats: In the blood, most expanded thyroid clonotypes above 0.001 appeared as well.

This TCR was sampled from a man between 45 and 60 years old with Graves' hyperthyroidism. This chain connects TRBV6-1 to TRBJ2-5; the match to TRBD1 covers 9 bases. The specimen sequenced was blood. CDR3 sequence reads: CASSEGTGASETQYF. The CDR3, as DNA: TGTGCCAGCAGTGAAGGGACAGGGGCTTCGGAGACCCAGTACTTC.